This is a list of T cell receptor beta chains from one sample in a study of T cells in Graves' hyperthyroidism and ophthalmopathy. TCRdb processed the multiplex PCR reads anew with MiXCR; each CDR3 protein has one entry. Here the sample spans hundreds of thousands of distinct CDR3 sequences, roughly 15% being singletons. Sequenced material: blood. These receptors were obtained from a woman between 50 and 59 years old with Graves' ophthalmopathy. Both conserved end residues are part of each CDR3. D genes are given only for firm matches. Clone size is stated in some rows and not others, as once, few, many or a class when expanded.

>TRBV5-1|NA|13|many|TRBJ1-1
TGCGCCAGCAGCTGGGGGGGAGACACTGAAGCTTTCTTT
CASSWGGDTEAFF
>TRBV6-4|NA|13|once|TRBJ2-4
TGTGCCAGCAGTGCCACAGGGTTGGGTATTCAGTACTTC
CASSATGLGIQYF
>TRBV4-2|TRBD2|13|many|TRBJ2-7
TGTGCCAGCTGTTGCGGGAGGGCGGGTGAGCAGTACTTC
CASCCGRAGEQYF
>TRBV20-1|TRBD1|13|many|TRBJ1-1
TGCAGTGCTCCGGGACAGGGGCCCACTGAAGCTTTCTTT
CSAPGQGPTEAFF
>TRBV5-4|TRBD1|15|NA|TRBJ1-4
TGTGCCAGCAGCTTGGGACAGGGAAGGAATGAAAAACTGTTTTTT
CASSLGQGRNEKLFF
>TRBV5-1|TRBD1|15|NA|TRBJ1-6
TGCGCCAGCAGCTACGGGACAGGGGGCGATTCACCCCTCCACTTT
CASSYGTGGDSPLHF
>TRBV7-2|NA|14|many|TRBJ2-5
TGTGCCAGCAGCTTTTTCGGGGGACAAGAGACCCAGTACTTC
CASSFFGGQETQYF
>TRBV5-1|NA|13|many|TRBJ1-2
TGCGCCAGCAGCATTGAGGGAACACTCGGCTACACCTTC
CASSIEGTLGYTF
>TRBV7-2|TRBD1|14|NA|TRBJ2-7
TGTGCCAGCAGCTTAGAGCACAGGGGGTTCGAGCAGTACTTC
CASSLEHRGFEQYF
>TRBV4-3|TRBD2|15|NA|TRBJ2-3
TGCGCCAGCAGCCCGGGACTAGCGCCCACAGATACGCAGTATTTT
CASSPGLAPTDTQYF
>TRBV28|NA|17|many|TRBJ1-5
TGTGCCAGCAGTTCTACGGGGGGGGGGTCGAACAATCAGCCCCAGCATTTT
CASSSTGGGSNNQPQHF
>TRBV12-5|TRBD2|14|many|TRBJ2-1
TGTGCTAGTGCCGGAGGGGACTACCTCAATGAGCAGTTCTTC
CASAGGDYLNEQFF
>TRBV30|NA|16|NA|TRBJ1-6
TGTGCCTGGAGTGTAATTGGAACTCAGTTAGATTCACCCCTCCACTTT
CAWSVIGTQLDSPLHF
>TRBV7-9|NA|11|many|TRBJ2-1
TGTGCCAGCAGCAACCGGGACTTTCAGTTCTTC
CASSNRDFQFF
>TRBV15|TRBD2|17|many|TRBJ2-1
TGTGCCACCAACTTCGGGACTAGCGAGAGCTCCTACAATGAGCAGTTCTTC
CATNFGTSESSYNEQFF
>TRBV18|NA|13|NA|TRBJ2-5
TGTGCCAGCTCAGAGGAGGGAGAGATTCTTGGGTACTTC
CASSEEGEILGYF
>TRBV20-1|NA|13|many|TRBJ2-7
TGCAGTGCTAGAAAGGCCAGTCTCTACGAGCAGTACTTC
CSARKASLYEQYF
>TRBV9|NA|13|many|TRBJ2-1
TGTGCCAGCAGCGTAGTGCTGGCTAGCGAGCAGTTCTTC
CASSVVLASEQFF
>TRBV19|NA|12|NA|TRBJ2-7
TGTGCCAGTTCCAGGGGAACCTACGAGCAGTACTTC
CASSRGTYEQYF
>TRBV20-1|TRBD1|13|many|TRBJ2-7
TGCAGTGGCGGGACAGGGGGCAGTTACGAGCAGTACTTC
CSGGTGGSYEQYF
>TRBV12-3/TRBV12-4|NA|12|many|TRBJ1-1
TGTGCCACCAAGGACAGCCACACTGAAGCTTTCTTT
CATKDSHTEAFF
>TRBV12-3/TRBV12-4|TRBD2|16|many|TRBJ2-1
TGTGCCAGCAGTTTTTGGGAGCGGGGTCTCTACAATGAGCAGTTCTTC
CASSFWERGLYNEQFF
>TRBV29-1|NA|13|few|TRBJ2-7
TGCAGCGTTGAGGCGCAGGGAACCCACGAGCAGTACTTC
CSVEAQGTHEQYF
>TRBV20-1|NA|14|many|TRBJ2-7
TGCAGTGCTAGAGTAGTCACCTCTTCCTACGAGCAGTACTTC
CSARVVTSSYEQYF
>TRBV28|NA|13|many|TRBJ1-5
TGTGCCAGCAGTACTCAGGGCCGGGAGCCCCAGCATTTT
CASSTQGREPQHF
>TRBV11-3|NA|15|many|TRBJ2-7
TGTGCCAGCAGCTTAGTGGGGCCAGGGGCCTACGAGCAGTACTTC
CASSLVGPGAYEQYF
>TRBV7-2|NA|16|NA|TRBJ2-1
TGTGCCAGCAGATCCCAGCTGCCCCTCTCCTACAATGAGCAGTTCTTC
CASRSQLPLSYNEQFF